The 32 T cell receptor beta chains below all came from one sample that was sequenced in a study of shared clonotypes between healthy human individuals. Sequenced by immunoSEQ multiplex PCR; TCRdb stores in-frame clones only, minus some. The data hold 2.3 million or so clones, with approximately 95% observed a single time. The material sequenced was naive CD4+ T cells from PBMCs. Subset of the sample: CD45RA+ positively selected. The receptors stem from a man aged 18 to 29 in good health. Some clones in this sample may be carry-over from other donors' samples.

The count of this clone is one. V gene TRBV2 combines with J gene TRBJ2-1; D unclear. Trimming took 4 bases from V and 8 from J, leaving 18 bases between them. The CDR3 has 15 residues. Germline CDR1 reads SNHLY; CDR2 reads FYNNEI. The CDR3 DNA reads TGTGCCAGCAGTGGGGAACGGACCTCGGCACATGAGCAGTTCTTC. This gives the protein CASSGERTSAHEQFF. Looking up the rest from reference TRBV2 and TRBJ2-1 gives the full variable domain: EPEVTQTPSHQVTQMGQEVILRCVPISNHLYFYWYRQILGQKVEFLVSFYNNEISEKSEIFDDQFSVERPDGSNFTLKIRSTKLEDSAMYFCASSGERTSAHEQFFGPGTRLTVL.

The chain carries TRBV11-2 and TRBJ1-3, with D unresolved. V dropped 1 base and J dropped 0 bases, with 13 bases sitting between them. Germline V gene lookup returns CDR1 SGHAT and CDR2 FQNNGV. The CDR3 contains 17 residues. For the CDR3, the DNA is TGTGCCAGCAGCTTAGTGTTTGCGGAATACTCTGGAAACACCATATATTTT. Translated: CASSLVFAEYSGNTIYF. The variable domain in full, completed from reference TRBV11-2 and TRBJ1-3, reads EAGVAQSPRYKIIEKRQSVAFWCNPISGHATLYWYQQILGQGPKLLIQFQNNGVVDDSQLPKDRFSAERLKGVDSTLKIQPAKLEDSAVYLCASSLVFAEYSGNTIYFGEGSWLTVV.

This chain joins TRBV11-3 and TRBJ2-6; possibly TRBD1 for D (5 bases). CDR3 length: 15 amino acids. Germline values: CDR1 SGHNT, CDR2 YENEEA. Trimming removed 5 bases from V and 1 base from J, with 9 bases in between. CDR3 bases: TGTGCCAGCAGCCCCGCAGGGTCTGGGGCCAACGTCCTGACTTTC. It translates to CASSPAGSGANVLTF. Full variable domain (rest looked up from reference TRBV11-3 and TRBJ2-6): EAGVVQSPRYKIIEKKQPVAFWCNPISGHNTLYWYLQNLGQGPELLIRYENEEAVDDSQLPKDRFSAERLKGVDSTLKIQPAELGDSAVYLCASSPAGSGANVLTFGAGSRLTVL.

This clone has a single count. The CDR3 protein is CASSKGRGGPADTQYF. CDR3 bases: TGTGCCAGCAGCAAAGGTCGGGGAGGGCCCGCAGATACGCAGTATTTT. The chain carries TRBV7-8 and TRBJ2-3, with TRBD2 identical over 7 bases. The CDR3 spans 16 residues. V trimming: 5 bases; J trimming: 4 bases; junction bases outside the gene matches: 12. Germline V gives CDR1 SGHVS, CDR2 FQNEAQ.

The V call is TRBV5-1, the J call TRBJ2-1; 12 nucleotides line up with TRBD2. The CDR3 contains 17 residues. Germline V gene lookup returns CDR1 SGHRS and CDR2 YFSETQ. J was trimmed by 8 bases and V by 4 bases; bases with no gene match: 13. The CDR3 sequence is CASSTGATSGSFDEQFF. The CDR3 DNA reads TGCGCCAGCAGCACCGGAGCGACTAGCGGGAGTTTCGATGAGCAGTTCTTC.

The gene calls are TRBV30 and TRBJ1-3, with D unresolved. Germline V CDR1 and CDR2: GTSNPN, SVGIG (reference sequence). The germline V and J ends were trimmed by 1 base and 1 base, with 14 bases remaining between them. This CDR3 is 16 amino acids long. In DNA, the CDR3 is TGTGCCTGGAGTGGCCCCCTAGGTGGATCTGGAAACACCATATATTTT. Protein sequence: CAWSGPLGGSGNTIYF. Full variable domain (outside the CDR3, taken from reference TRBV30 and TRBJ1-3): SQTIHQWPATLVQPVGSPLSLECTVEGTSNPNLYWYRQAAGRGLQLLFYSVGIGQISSEVPQNLSASRPQDRQFILSSKKLLLSDSGFYLCAWSGPLGGSGNTIYFGEGSWLTVV.

The chain links TRBV7-3 to TRBJ1-2; D may be TRBD1 (5 bases). CDR1 is SGHTA, CDR2 FQGTGA, per germline. The germline V and J ends were trimmed by 4 bases and 7 bases, with 19 bases remaining between them. This CDR3 contains 15 residues. The CDR3 region is CASSSTGLPGSGYTF. In DNA, the CDR3 is TGTGCCAGCAGCTCCACGGGTCTCCCAGGGAGTGGCTACACCTTC.

The chain is built from TRBV28 and TRBJ1-5; D possibly corresponds to TRBD1 (6 bases). Germline CDR1 reads MDHEN; CDR2 reads SYDVKM. Trimming shortened V by 4 bases and J by 8 bases, and 18 bases separated the two germline ends. The CDR3 loop spans 15 amino acids. The CDR3 here is CASSSGTPEGKPQHF. Written as DNA, the CDR3 is TGTGCCAGCAGTTCAGGGACACCGGAGGGTAAGCCCCAGCATTTT.

The chain joins TRBV5-5 to TRBJ1-2; a possible D gene is TRBD1 (6 bases). V was clipped by 4 bases and J by 9 bases, with 16 bases between them. This CDR3 has 13 residues. The germline gives CDR1 SGHKS, CDR2 YYEKEE (reference sequence). CDR3: CASSPTPRDSYTF. The CDR3 nucleotides are TGTGCCAGCAGCCCGACCCCCCGGGACAGCTACACCTTC. The complete variable domain, with remaining parts taken from reference TRBV5-5 and TRBJ1-2, reads DAGVTQSPTHLIKTRGQQVTLRCSPISGHKSVSWYQQVLGQGPQFIFQYYEKEERGRGNFPDRFSARQFPNYSSELNVNALLLGDSALYLCASSPTPRDSYTFGSGTRLTVV.

J is TRBJ2-6 and V is TRBV5-6; D might be TRBD1 (5 bases). V was trimmed by 3 bases and J by 1 base, leaving 11 bases between them. In germline, CDR1 is SGHDT, CDR2 YYEEEE. This CDR3 spans 16 amino acids. DNA of the CDR3: TGTGCCAGCAGCTGGGGCGGTGGTTCTGGGGCCAACGTCCTGACTTTC. Translation gives CASSWGGGSGANVLTF.

As concerns this clone: The same CDR3 arises from other DNA sequences in this sample as well. The J gene is TRBJ2-7, the V gene TRBV19; D is unclear. Trimming removed 1 base at V and 1 base at J, with 5 bases between. CDR3 length equals 13 residues. Germline CDR1 is LNHDA and CDR2 is SQIVND (reference sequence). CDR3 coding DNA: TGTGCCAGTAGTATAGTCGGTTCCTACGAGCAGTACTTC. Protein sequence: CASSIVGSYEQYF.

The rearrangement joins TRBV5-1 to TRBJ2-2; TRBD1 might be the D (5 bases). This CDR3 has 16 residues. Deletions cut 4 bases from V and 0 bases from J, with 13 bases between. Looked up from germline, CDR1 is SGHRS and CDR2 is YFSETQ. The CDR3 DNA follows: TGCGCCAGCAGCCCCCTGACAGCTTCGAACACCGGGGAGCTGTTTTTT. This encodes CASSPLTASNTGELFF.

J is TRBJ2-3 and V is TRBV6-5; D perhaps matches TRBD1 (5 bases). The CDR3 has 14 amino acids. The V end lost 7 bases, the J end lost 3 bases, and 14 bases lay between the germline ends. Per the germline V gene, CDR1 is MNHEY and CDR2 is SVGAGI. The CDR3 bases are TGTGCCAGCACCAAAGGGGCTAATACAGATACGCAGTATTTT. Protein sequence: CASTKGANTDTQYF.

The V call is TRBV18, the J call TRBJ1-1; D is unresolved. Germline V lookup: CDR1 KGHSH, CDR2 LQKENI. The CDR3 is 14 residues long. V lost 0 bases and J lost 4, with 9 bases in between. This CDR3 is CASSPPLDGTEAFF. For the CDR3, the DNA is TGTGCCAGCTCACCACCTTTAGACGGCACTGAAGCTTTCTTT.

The chain joins TRBV7-3 to TRBJ1-2, with 10 bases lining up with TRBD1. CDR3 length: 17 residues. Germline V gene lookup returns CDR1 SGHTA and CDR2 FQGTGA. V gave up 2 bases and J gave up 3 bases; unmatched junction bases: 9. DNA for the CDR3: TGTGCCAGCAGCTTATTGGGACAGGGGATCGGGGACTATGGCTACACCTTC. Residues: CASSLLGQGIGDYGYTF. The full variable domain, rest sourced from reference TRBV7-3 and TRBJ1-2, is GAGVSQTPSNKVTEKGKYVELRCDPISGHTALYWYRQSLGQGPEFLIYFQGTGAADDSGLPNDRFFAVRPEGSVSTLKIQRTERGDSAVYLCASSLLGQGIGDYGYTFGSGTRLTVV.

V is TRBV6-5 and J is TRBJ1-2, with TRBD1 as a possible D gene (5 bases). CDR1 MNHEY and CDR2 SVGAGI come from the germline V gene. There are 15 residues in the CDR3. V was pared by 2 bases and J by 3 bases, with 13 bases between. The CDR3 nucleotides read TGTGCCAGCAGTTACGGGGGACGGAGCTACTATGGCTACACCTTC. As protein: CASSYGGRSYYGYTF.

The V gene is TRBV6-5, the J gene TRBJ2-7; TRBD2 matches 9 bases. V lost 4 bases to trimming and J lost 4 bases; unmatched junction nucleotides: 5. The CDR3 loop spans 14 amino acids. CDR1 and CDR2 (germline): MNHEY, SVGAGI. As DNA, the CDR3 is TGTGCCAGCAGTTTCGGGACTAGCAGATACGAGCAGTACTTC. The encoded protein is CASSFGTSRYEQYF.

This clone has more than one count but fewer than ten. This chain connects TRBV29-1 to TRBJ1-1, with D perhaps matching TRBD1 (5 bases). Germline V gene lookup returns CDR1 SQVTM and CDR2 ANQGSEA. The CDR3 is 12 amino acids. V lost 7 bases, J lost 11 bases, and 20 bases lay in between. CDR3 in amino acids: CSGGRGERGAFF. The CDR3 DNA reads as TGCAGCGGGGGACGAGGAGAACGAGGGGCTTTCTTT.

The chain is built from TRBV5-1 and TRBJ1-2; 7 bases are a match to TRBD1. The junction had 12 bases not matched to a gene; V was cut back by 3 bases and J by 4 bases. Germline V gene data show CDR1 as SGHRS and CDR2 as YFSETQ. This CDR3 contains 16 residues. In nucleotides, the CDR3 is TGCGCCAGCAGCTATGAGACCGGGACAGTCAGCTATGGCTACACCTTC. Translation: CASSYETGTVSYGYTF.

The V call is TRBV7-3, the J call TRBJ1-1; tentative D call: TRBD1 (6 bases). Trimming shortened V by 5 bases and J by 7 bases, and 14 bases separated the two germline ends. Germline values: CDR1 SGHTA, CDR2 FQGTGA. This CDR3 is built from 13 residues. The CDR3 is CASSQQGAGEAFF. For the CDR3, the DNA is TGTGCCAGCAGCCAACAGGGAGCGGGTGAAGCTTTCTTT.

The J gene is TRBJ1-4, the V gene TRBV30, with D possibly TRBD1 on 6 matching bases. V lost 2 bases, J lost 10 bases, and 17 bases lay in between. Germline CDR1 and CDR2: GTSNPN and SVGIG (reference sequence). The CDR3 is 14 residues long. The CDR3 region has the DNA TGTGCCTGGAGTAGGGACACCCCTATTGGAAAACTGTTTTTT. It is translated as CAWSRDTPIGKLFF.

The rearrangement joins TRBV6-6 to TRBJ2-1; D gene uncertain. The CDR3 is made up of 15 amino acids. CDR1 is MNHNY, CDR2 SVGAGI, per germline (reference sequence). Trimming stripped 2 bases from V and 0 bases from J, with 8 bases between. The CDR3 sequence: CASSYLESSYNEQFF. The DNA of the CDR3 is TGTGCCAGCAGTTACCTGGAGAGCTCCTACAATGAGCAGTTCTTC.

This clone has a count of ten or more. The V call is TRBV27, the J call TRBJ2-3, with D perhaps TRBD1 or TRBD2 (5 bases each). Germline V gene lookup returns CDR1 MNHEY and CDR2 SMNVEV (reference sequence). Trimming took off 2 bases at V and 2 bases at J, with 17 bases between the two ends. The CDR3 consists of 17 residues. Written as DNA, the CDR3 is TGTGCCAGCAGTTTAGGAGAGTTTAGGGGACCCACAGATACGCAGTATTTT. This sequence encodes CASSLGEFRGPTDTQYF.

The V call is TRBV5-6, the J call TRBJ2-3; perhaps TRBD1 as D (6 bases). The germline V and J ends were trimmed by 4 bases and 8 bases, with 17 bases remaining between them. CDR3 length: 14 amino acids. Germline values: CDR1 SGHDT, CDR2 YYEEEE. CDR3 amino acids: CASSGGQPTGTQYF. CDR3 sequence (DNA): TGTGCCAGCAGCGGTGGACAGCCTACGGGTACGCAGTATTTT. The full variable domain, completed using reference TRBV5-6 and TRBJ2-3, is DAGVTQSPTHLIKTRGQQVTLRCSPKSGHDTVSWYQQALGQGPQFIFQYYEEEERQRGNFPDRFSGHQFPNYSSELNVNALLLGDSALYLCASSGGQPTGTQYFGPGTRLTVL.

This clone was recorded once. The V call is TRBV4-1, the J call TRBJ1-1; TRBD1 is a possible D gene (6 bases). Trimming removed 0 bases at V and 3 bases at J, with 8 bases between. Germline V gives CDR1 MGHRA, CDR2 YSYEKL. This CDR3 spans 14 amino acids. DNA for the CDR3: TGCGCCAGCAGCCAAGATAGGGGGTACACTGAAGCTTTCTTT. Amino acid sequence: CASSQDRGYTEAFF.

J is TRBJ2-3 and V is TRBV5-1; TRBD1 aligns across 8 bases. Germline CDR1 is SGHRS and CDR2 is YFSETQ. The CDR3 has 15 amino acids. V dropped 0 bases and J dropped 6; count of bases not matched to a gene: 6. The chain's CDR3 is CASSLEGQGLDTQYF. CDR3 DNA sequence: TGCGCCAGCAGCTTGGAAGGACAGGGATTGGATACGCAGTATTTT.

The rearrangement links TRBV4-2 to TRBJ2-7; tentative D call: TRBD2 (6 bases). The CDR3 is 17 residues long. Per germline, CDR1 LGHNA and CDR2 YNFKEQ. V was trimmed by 1 base and J by 0 bases, leaving 16 bases between them. The CDR3 is CASSQGGSSAISYEQYF. In DNA, the CDR3 is TGTGCCAGCAGCCAAGGAGGTTCTAGCGCAATCTCCTACGAGCAGTACTTC.

This chain joins TRBV7-4 and TRBJ2-7, with TRBD2 identical over 9 bases. The CDR3 has 14 amino acids. Per the germline V gene, CDR1 is SGHVT and CDR2 is SQSDAQ. With 7 bases clipped from V and 5 bases from J, the junction kept 9 bases outside the gene matches. DNA for the CDR3: TGTGCCAGCACCCCTGGCGGGAGGGCCCACGAGCAGTACTTC. Amino acid sequence: CASTPGGRAHEQYF.

This chain connects TRBV5-6 to TRBJ1-3, with D perhaps TRBD1 (6 bases). Germline CDR1 is SGHDT and CDR2 is YYEEEE. The CDR3 runs 16 residues. Trimming left V 3 bases short and J 4 bases short, with 17 bases between. The CDR3, as DNA: TGTGCCAGCAGCTGGGAACAGGGACTCTCGGGAAACACCATATATTTT. This sequence encodes CASSWEQGLSGNTIYF.

Comment on this clone: Distinct nucleotide sequences in the sample also encode this CDR3. This chain joins TRBV5-6 and TRBJ2-2; D is undetermined. The germline V gene has CDR1 SGHDT and CDR2 YYEEEE. The CDR3 covers 14 residues. V was trimmed by 0 bases and J by 4 bases, leaving 7 bases between them. CDR3 DNA: TGTGCCAGCAGCTTGGGGCCCCGCACCGGGGAGCTGTTTTTT. The encoded protein is CASSLGPRTGELFF.

The V gene is TRBV4-1, the J gene TRBJ2-7, with TRBD1 matching over 12 bases. This CDR3 comprises 15 residues. V dropped 4 bases and J dropped 6; count of bases not matched to a gene: 7. Looked up from germline, CDR1 is MGHRA and CDR2 is YSYEKL. The CDR3 region is CASSRLGQGAVEQYF. CDR3 bases: TGCGCCAGCAGCCGGCTGGGACAGGGGGCGGTCGAGCAGTACTTC.

On this clone: The sample has other DNA sequences that encode this CDR3 too. The rearrangement joins TRBV25-1 to TRBJ2-5; 7 bases agree with TRBD1. The V segment lost 1 base and the J segment 4 bases; nucleotides outside the gene matches: 6. Per the germline V gene, CDR1 is MGHDK and CDR2 is SYGVNS. The CDR3 is 15 residues long. The CDR3 loop reads CASSEFTGVGETQYF. The CDR3 DNA is TGTGCCAGCAGTGAATTTACAGGGGTTGGAGAGACCCAGTACTTC.